The TCR beta chain under discussion was sequenced for a study of CD8+CD57+ T cells in acquired aplastic anemia. Study-level background: Mean yield of DNA from sorted CD4+ and CD8+ cells was 3 to 3.5 ug. Study-wide results and caveats: Patients shared approximately 30 CD8+ CDR3 sequences with controls.

This clonotype was picked up many times. As yet, its antigen is unknown. TCR beta VDJ and CDR3 profiling used genomic DNA as template. TCRdb called the reads again in MiXCR, with one record for every CDR3 protein. The sample includes approximately 470,000 distinct CDR3 sequences, about a third of them seen just once. The patients chosen for sequencing had shown expansion of CD8+CD57+ cells (detected by flow cytometry). Severe acquired aplastic anemia was the diagnosis recorded for all patients. No therapy had been given to the patients at the time of blood sampling. The clonotype was recovered from a human donor with aplastic anemia. Source material: sorted CD4+, CD8+, or CD8+CD57+ T cells (not recorded which) from PBMCs.

CDR3 amino acids: CASRTGQGVAEAFF. In DNA, the CDR3 is TGTGCCAGCAGAACCGGACAGGGTGTCGCTGAAGCTTTCTTT. The chain uses TRBV2 and TRBJ1-1; 8 nucleotides agree with TRBD1. Germline V lookup: CDR1 SNHLY, CDR2 FYNNEI. J lost 6 bases, V lost 6 bases, and 9 bases had no gene match. The length of the CDR3 is 14 residues.